The 17 T cell receptor beta chains presented below share a single source sample, sequenced in a study of blood T cell repertoires in COVID-19. Profiling relied on immunoSEQ multiplex PCR, and the TCRdb table lists in-frame clones only, not all of them. The sample yields 130,000 or so clones, 80% to 90% seen once. Sequencing was performed on PBMCs or T cells enriched from blood (not recorded which). The receptors were sampled from a woman aged 45-59 years with acute COVID-19.

The chain carries TRBV5-1 and TRBJ2-1, with 9 nucleotides matching TRBD2. V lost 5 bases to trimming and J lost 8 bases; unmatched junction nucleotides: 14. This CDR3 is 16 amino acids long. Germline V gene data show CDR1 as SGHRS and CDR2 as YFSETQ. CDR3 loop: CASSSDLGLAIHEQFF. CDR3 sequence (DNA): TGCGCCAGCAGTTCGGATCTGGGACTAGCAATCCATGAGCAGTTCTTC. Drawing the rest from reference TRBV5-1 and TRBJ2-1, the complete variable domain is KAGVTQTPRYLIKTRGQQVTLSCSPISGHRSVSWYQQTPGQGLQFLFEYFSETQRNKGNFPGRFSGRQFSNSRSEMNVSTLELGDSALYLCASSSDLGLAIHEQFFGPGTRLTVL.

The chain is built from TRBV29-1 and TRBJ1-2, with TRBD1 matching 9 bases. The V segment lost 7 bases and the J segment 6 bases; nucleotides outside the gene matches: 3. CDR3 length: 11 amino acids. Germline values: CDR1 SQVTM, CDR2 ANQGSEA. The CDR3 coding sequence is TGCAGCGCTGGGACAGGGAATGGCTACACCTTC. It yields the protein CSAGTGNGYTF.

The V call is TRBV3-1 (or the pseudogene TRBV3-2), the J call TRBJ1-2; D is ambiguous. CDR3 length: 14 residues. The germline gives CDR1 LGHDT, CDR2 YNNKEL (reference sequence). Trimming stripped 0 bases from V and 4 bases from J, with 9 bases between. This CDR3 reads CASSQDGRSYGYTF. The CDR3, as DNA: TGTGCCAGCAGCCAAGATGGGCGTAGCTATGGCTACACCTTC.

This chain uses TRBV5-1 with TRBJ1-2, with D perhaps TRBD1 (6 bases). CDR1 and CDR2 (germline): SGHRS, YFSETQ. Trimming pared 0 bases from V and 4 bases from J, leaving 7 bases between. This CDR3 contains 13 residues. The CDR3 bases are TGCGCCAGCAGCTTGGAGGACAGCTATGGCTACACCTTC. Protein: CASSLEDSYGYTF.

V and J are TRBV29-1 and TRBJ2-1; 8 bases are shared with TRBD1. The CDR3 covers 16 residues. CDR1 is SQVTM and CDR2 is ANQGSEA in the germline V gene. Trimming at V came to 0 bases and at J to 4 bases, leaving 8 bases not matched to a gene. The CDR3 loop is CSVEDGARQGYNEQFF. The DNA of the CDR3 is TGCAGCGTTGAAGACGGGGCCAGACAGGGGTACAATGAGCAGTTCTTC.

Only a few counts were recorded for this clone. The rearrangement uses TRBV5-1 and TRBJ1-1; 9 nucleotides agree with TRBD1. Trimming cost V 0 bases and J 5 bases; bases outside gene matches: 8. Germline CDR1 and CDR2: SGHRS and YFSETQ. This CDR3 contains 16 residues. The CDR3 sequence: CASSLADGTGRTEAFF. Here the CDR3 DNA reads TGCGCCAGCAGCTTGGCCGACGGGACAGGGAGGACTGAAGCTTTCTTT.

J is TRBJ2-3 and V is TRBV29-1; no definite D call. This CDR3 region has 16 residues. Germline lookup yields CDR1 SQVTM and CDR2 ANQGSEA. Trimming removed 2 bases at V and 1 base at J, with 16 bases between. The CDR3 here is CSVESVIGGGTDTQYF. The CDR3 nucleotides read TGCAGCGTTGAAAGCGTGATAGGTGGAGGCACAGATACGCAGTATTTT.

The chain carries TRBV4-1 and TRBJ2-2; 8 bases match TRBD2. Germline values: CDR1 MGHRA, CDR2 YSYEKL. V was clipped by 1 base and J by 7 bases; unmatched bases: 2. This CDR3 region has 14 residues. The CDR3 loop is CASSQGAGGGELFF. The CDR3 DNA is TGCGCCAGCAGCCAAGGGGCGGGAGGCGGGGAGCTGTTTTTT.

The count of this clone is one. The V and J genes are TRBV2 and TRBJ1-2; D may be TRBD1 (6 bases). The V gene's germline CDR1 is SNHLY and CDR2 FYNNEI. V shed 1 base and J shed 5 bases, with 20 bases lying between them. The CDR3 contains 17 residues. CDR3 in DNA: TGTGCCAGCAGTGAAGTTGGGAACAGGGCTCATCGGTATGGCTACACCTTC. It codes for CASSEVGNRAHRYGYTF.

The chain carries TRBV2 and TRBJ1-1; 12 bases map to TRBD1. The CDR3 consists of 17 residues. The J segment lost 0 bases and the V segment lost 6 bases, leaving 8 bases of the junction unmatched. Germline V gives CDR1 SNHLY, CDR2 FYNNEI. The CDR3 loop reads CASRGTGGVLMNTEAFF. As DNA, the CDR3 is TGTGCCAGCAGGGGGACAGGGGGCGTTCTTATGAACACTGAAGCTTTCTTT.

This chain links TRBV19 with TRBJ1-1; 9 nucleotides agree with TRBD1. The germline CDR1 and CDR2 sequences are LNHDA and SQIVND (reference sequence). The CDR3 has 16 residues. The V and J ends lost 5 bases and 0 bases, in that order; junction bases with no gene match: 7. CDR3 nucleotides: TGTGCCAGTAGTGCTCGGGACAGGGTTTTGAACACTGAAGCTTTCTTT. The encoded protein is CASSARDRVLNTEAFF.

The V and J genes are TRBV24-1 and TRBJ2-2, with 9 bases fitting TRBD1. V dropped 2 bases and J dropped 5; count of bases not matched to a gene: 5. From germline, CDR1 is KGHDR and CDR2 SFDVKD. The CDR3 spans 16 residues. This CDR3 is CATSDSGQGGTGELFF. The CDR3 nucleotides are TGTGCCACCAGTGATTCGGGACAGGGCGGGACCGGGGAGCTGTTTTTT.

CDR3 amino acids: CAGETNYGYTF. The CDR3 bases are TGTGCCGGGGAGACTAACTATGGCTACACCTTC. The rearrangement uses TRBV19 and TRBJ1-2; D remains ambiguous. CDR1 LNHDA and CDR2 SQIVND come from the germline V gene (reference sequence). The CDR3 spans 11 residues. V was clipped by 11 bases and J by 0 bases, with 7 bases between them.

The chain carries TRBV10-2 and TRBJ2-3; possibly TRBD1 for D (5 bases). The germline gives CDR1 WSHSY, CDR2 SAAADI. The CDR3 consists of 13 residues. Trimming removed 8 bases at V and 6 bases at J, with 15 bases between. The CDR3 loop reads CASAPGILDTQYF. The DNA of the CDR3 is TGCGCCAGCGCCCCAGGGATCTTGGATACGCAGTATTTT.

The genes are TRBV19 and TRBJ2-1, with 9 bases aligning to TRBD2. J was trimmed by 8 bases and V by 3 bases; bases with no gene match: 14. CDR1 is LNHDA and CDR2 is SQIVND in the germline V gene (reference sequence). The CDR3 spans 17 residues. The CDR3 DNA sequence: TGTGCCAGTAGTATGATGACTTTCCCTAGCGGGGAGGATGAGCAGTTCTTC. Translation: CASSMMTFPSGEDEQFF.

The gene calls are TRBV5-1 and TRBJ1-4; D call uncertain. The CDR3 has 14 residues. The germline V gene encodes CDR1 SGHRS and CDR2 YFSETQ. Between the trimmed V and J ends, which lost 0 bases and 8 bases, there was a span of 11 bases. The chain's CDR3 is CASSLGKEREKLFF. CDR3 DNA: TGCGCCAGCAGCTTGGGGAAAGAGAGGGAAAAACTGTTTTTT.

The chain combines TRBV30 with TRBJ1-5; TRBD1 matches at 9 bases. Trimming cost V 5 bases and J 1 base; bases outside gene matches: 3. The CDR3 consists of 14 residues. Germline V gives CDR1 GTSNPN, CDR2 SVGIG (reference sequence). This CDR3 reads CAWGTGRSNQPQHF. CDR3 bases: TGTGCCTGGGGGACAGGGAGGAGCAATCAGCCCCAGCATTTT.